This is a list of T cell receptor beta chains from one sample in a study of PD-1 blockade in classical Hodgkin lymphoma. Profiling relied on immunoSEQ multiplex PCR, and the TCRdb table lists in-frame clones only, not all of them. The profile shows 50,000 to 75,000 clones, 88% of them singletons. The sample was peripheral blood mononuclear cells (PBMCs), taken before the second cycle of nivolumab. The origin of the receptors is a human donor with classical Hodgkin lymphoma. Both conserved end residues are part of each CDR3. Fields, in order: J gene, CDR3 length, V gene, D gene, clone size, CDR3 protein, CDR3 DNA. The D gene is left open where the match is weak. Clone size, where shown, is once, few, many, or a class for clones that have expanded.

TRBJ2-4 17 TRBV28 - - CASSLDSVILAKNIQYF TGTGCCAGCAGTTTAGATTCCGTTATCCTAGCCAAAAACATTCAGTACTTC
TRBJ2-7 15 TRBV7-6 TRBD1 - CASSWGQGFSGEQYF TGTGCCAGCAGCTGGGGACAGGGGTTCAGTGGCGAGCAGTACTTC
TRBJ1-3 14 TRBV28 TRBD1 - CASSSTGLGNTIYF TGTGCCAGCAGTTCGACAGGGTTAGGAAACACCATATATTTT
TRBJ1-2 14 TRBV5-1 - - CASSLGLGSYGYTF TGCGCCAGCAGCTTGGGATTGGGGTCTTATGGCTACACCTTC
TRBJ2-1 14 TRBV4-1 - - CASSQGAFDNEQFF TGCGCCAGCAGCCAAGGGGCGTTTGACAATGAGCAGTTCTTC
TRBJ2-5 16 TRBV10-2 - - CASSELGGGVMETQYF TGCGCCAGCAGTGAGTTGGGGGGGGGCGTGATGGAGACCCAGTACTTC
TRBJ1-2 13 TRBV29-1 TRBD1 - CSGGGGQGYGYTF TGCAGCGGAGGGGGGGGACAGGGCTATGGCTACACCTTC
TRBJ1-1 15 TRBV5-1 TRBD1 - CASSLEGQSNAEAFF TGCGCCAGCAGCTTGGAGGGACAGTCGAACGCTGAAGCTTTCTTT
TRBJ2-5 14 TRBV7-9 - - CASSLSRLKETQYF TGTGCCAGCAGCCTAAGCCGGCTCAAAGAGACCCAGTACTTC
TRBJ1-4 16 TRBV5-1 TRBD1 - CASSLVPTGTNEKLFF TGCGCCAGCAGCTTGGTTCCGACAGGGACTAATGAAAAACTGTTTTTT
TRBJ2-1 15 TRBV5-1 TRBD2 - CASSISGGALNEQFF TGCGCCAGCAGCATCAGCGGGGGGGCTCTCAATGAGCAGTTCTTC
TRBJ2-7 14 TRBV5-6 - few CASSTGLSSYEQYF TGTGCCAGCAGCACTGGTTTGAGCTCCTACGAGCAGTACTTC
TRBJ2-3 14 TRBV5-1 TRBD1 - CASTIQGMADTQYF TGCGCCAGCACCATACAGGGGATGGCAGATACGCAGTATTTT
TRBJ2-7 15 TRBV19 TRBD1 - CASRDPGQGAYEQYF TGTGCCAGTAGAGATCCGGGACAGGGGGCCTACGAGCAGTACTTC
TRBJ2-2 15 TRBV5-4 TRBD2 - CASSLGTSGVGELFF TGTGCCAGCAGCTTGGGGACTAGCGGGGTCGGGGAGCTGTTTTTT
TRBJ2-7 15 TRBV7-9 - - CASSLAIGGVYEQYF TGTGCCAGCAGCTTAGCGATAGGAGGCGTCTACGAGCAGTACTTC
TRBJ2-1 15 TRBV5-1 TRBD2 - CASSLESGGYNEQFF TGCGCCAGCAGCTTGGAAAGCGGGGGATACAATGAGCAGTTCTTC
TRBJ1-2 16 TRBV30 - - CAWSVRQGFRDYGYTF TGTGCCTGGAGTGTACGGCAGGGTTTCAGGGACTATGGCTACACCTTC
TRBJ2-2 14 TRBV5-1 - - CASRTAPGTRELFF TGCGCCAGCCGAACGGCCCCGGGGACCCGGGAGCTGTTTTTT
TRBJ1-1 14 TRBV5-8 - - CASSLVNPNTEAFF TGTGCCAGCAGCTTGGTAAACCCGAACACTGAAGCTTTCTTT
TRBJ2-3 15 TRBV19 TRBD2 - CARVGLANATDTQYF TGTGCCAGAGTGGGACTAGCGAATGCCACAGATACGCAGTATTTT
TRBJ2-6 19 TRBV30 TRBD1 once CAWSRGGAGGLSGANVLTF TGTGCCTGGAGTCGTGGCGGGGCAGGGGGCTTATCTGGGGCCAACGTCCTGACTTTC
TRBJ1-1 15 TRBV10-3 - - CAISELYGQYAEAFF TGTGCCATCAGTGAGTTATACGGACAGTACGCTGAAGCTTTCTTT
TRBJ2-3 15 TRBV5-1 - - CASSLVGLRADTQYF TGCGCCAGCAGCTTGGTTGGGTTACGGGCAGATACGCAGTATTTT
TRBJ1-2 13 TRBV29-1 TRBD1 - CSVEDYRGGGYTF TGCAGCGTTGAAGATTACAGGGGGGGTGGCTACACCTTC
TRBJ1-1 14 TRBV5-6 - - CASSFGSSGTEAFF TGTGCCAGCAGCTTTGGGTCTTCGGGCACTGAAGCTTTCTTT
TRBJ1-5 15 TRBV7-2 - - CASSLTPADNQPQHF TGTGCCAGCAGCTTAACTCCGGCCGACAATCAGCCCCAGCATTTT
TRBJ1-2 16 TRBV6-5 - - CASSYSPGHLFGGYTF TGTGCCAGCAGTTACTCGCCGGGACACCTCTTCGGGGGCTACACCTTC
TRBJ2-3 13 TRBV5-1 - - CASSSTPTDTQYF TGCGCCAGCAGCTCTACCCCCACAGATACGCAGTATTTT
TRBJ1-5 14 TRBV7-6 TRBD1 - CASTDGQGLGPQHF TGTGCCAGCACCGATGGACAGGGGTTGGGTCCCCAGCATTTT
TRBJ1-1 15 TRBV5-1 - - CASSLAQGQNTEAFF TGCGCCAGCAGCTTGGCCCAGGGCCAGAACACTGAAGCTTTCTTT
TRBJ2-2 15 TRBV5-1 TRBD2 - CASSPGLPNTGELFF TGCGCCAGCAGCCCGGGACTACCAAACACCGGGGAGCTGTTTTTT
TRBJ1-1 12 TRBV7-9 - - CASSLEGPWAFF TGTGCCAGCAGCTTAGAAGGCCCATGGGCTTTCTTT
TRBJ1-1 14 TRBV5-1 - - CASRSGTMNTEAFF TGCGCCAGCAGATCAGGGACTATGAACACTGAAGCTTTCTTT
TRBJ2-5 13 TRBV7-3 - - CASSLKPWETQYF TGTGCCAGCAGCTTAAAGCCTTGGGAGACCCAGTACTTC
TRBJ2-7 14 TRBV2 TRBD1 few CASRGTELPYEQYF TGTGCCAGCAGAGGGACAGAGTTACCCTACGAGCAGTACTTC